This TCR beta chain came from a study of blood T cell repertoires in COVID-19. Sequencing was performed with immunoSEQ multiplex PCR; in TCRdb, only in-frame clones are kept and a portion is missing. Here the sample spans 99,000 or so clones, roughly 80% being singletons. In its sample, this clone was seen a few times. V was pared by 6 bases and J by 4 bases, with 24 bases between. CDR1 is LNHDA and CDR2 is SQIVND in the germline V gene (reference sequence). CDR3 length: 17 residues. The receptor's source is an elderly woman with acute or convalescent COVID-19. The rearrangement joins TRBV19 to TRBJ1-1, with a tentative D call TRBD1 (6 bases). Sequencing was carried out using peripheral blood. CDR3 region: CASRLTGLGRDTTEAFF. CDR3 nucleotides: TGTGCCAGTAGACTCACTGGCCTCGGACGGGACACCACTGAAGCTTTCTTT.